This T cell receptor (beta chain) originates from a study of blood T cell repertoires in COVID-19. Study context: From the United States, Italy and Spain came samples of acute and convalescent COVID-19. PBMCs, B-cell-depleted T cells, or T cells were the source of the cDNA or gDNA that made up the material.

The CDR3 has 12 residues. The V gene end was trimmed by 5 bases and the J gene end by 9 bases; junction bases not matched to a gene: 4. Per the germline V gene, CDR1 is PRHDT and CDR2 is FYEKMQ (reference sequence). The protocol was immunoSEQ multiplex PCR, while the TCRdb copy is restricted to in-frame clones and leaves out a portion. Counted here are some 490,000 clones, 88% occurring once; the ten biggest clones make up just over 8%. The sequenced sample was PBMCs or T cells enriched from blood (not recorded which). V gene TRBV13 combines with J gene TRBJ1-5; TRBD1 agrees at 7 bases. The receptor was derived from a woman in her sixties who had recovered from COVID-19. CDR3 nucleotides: TGTGCCAGCAGCCGACAGGGTTCGCCCCAGCATTTT. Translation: CASSRQGSPQHF.